This T cell receptor beta chain stems from a study of cytomegalovirus exposure and HLA in healthy donors. CDR3 length: 13 residues. Trimming removed 2 bases from V and 9 bases from J, with 13 bases in between. Germline V CDR1 and CDR2: SGHNT, YENEEA. This PCR relied on a set of 60 Vbeta primers and 13 Jbeta primers. The protocol was immunoSEQ multiplex PCR, while the TCRdb copy is restricted to in-frame clones and leaves out a portion. Of 95,000 to 150,000 clones in the sample, approximately 15% were seen once. J is TRBJ2-5 and V is TRBV11-3; a possible D gene is TRBD2 (5 bases). This receptor was obtained from a woman aged 18-30 years in good health and CMV-seronegative. The sample consisted of PBMCs. The CDR3 nucleotides are TGTGCCAGCAGCTTAAGTACGTCCGGGGCCCAGTACTTC. Translation: CASSLSTSGAQYF.